This entry lists 21 T cell receptor beta chains sequenced from one sample in a study of blood T cells in healthy people across ages. Next came a second PCR, run for about 7 to 12 cycles, which used a sample-barcoded 5' primer along with a J-beta primer mix. Using its own MiXCR run on the 5' RACE reads, TCRdb lists one record per CDR3 protein. Of over 1.5 million distinct CDR3 sequences in the sample, around 50% were seen once. The sample taken for sequencing was blood. These TCRs come from a woman in her thirties or forties in good health.

This rearrangement joins TRBV9 to TRBJ2-4, with 7 bases matching TRBD1. CDR3 length: 14 amino acids. V lost 3 bases to trimming and J lost 7 bases; unmatched junction nucleotides: 7. In germline, CDR1 is SGDLS, CDR2 YYNGEE. CDR3 coding DNA: TGTGCCAGCAGCGCCCTAGGGACAGCGAACATTCAGTACTTC. Protein product: CASSALGTANIQYF.

CDR3 coding DNA: TGCGCCAGCAGCCAAGACAGTCACCCCAGTCACGCTTTCTTT. The encoded protein is CASSQDSHPSHAFF. J is TRBJ1-1 and V is TRBV5-1; D is perhaps TRBD1 (5 bases). CDR1 SGHRS and CDR2 YFSETQ come from the germline V gene. The germline V and J ends were trimmed by 4 bases and 11 bases, with 21 bases remaining between them. The CDR3 runs 14 residues.

There are many counts of this clonotype. The J gene is TRBJ2-3, the V gene TRBV2, with D perhaps TRBD2 (5 bases). Germline CDR1 SNHLY, CDR2 FYNNEI. The length of the CDR3 is 14 residues. V gave up 8 bases and J gave up 0 bases, with 12 bases separating them. The CDR3 loop is CASRGRSSTDTQYF. As DNA, the CDR3 is TGTGCCAGCCGAGGGAGATCTAGCACAGATACGCAGTATTTT.

The chain links TRBV28 to TRBJ2-7; TRBD2 is a possible D gene (5 bases). The J call may be incorrect, as the DNA end agrees better with TRBJ2-4. Germline V gene data show CDR1 as MDHEN and CDR2 as SYDVKM. CDR3 length: 15 amino acids. The CDR3 here is CASSSPGIAKNIQYF. The CDR3 nucleotides read TGTGCCAGCAGTTCCCCGGGGATCGCCAAAAACATTCAGTACTTC.

The chain has TRBV25-1 and TRBJ2-1, with 8 bases lining up with TRBD1. V shed 0 bases and J 7 bases; nucleotides not matched to a gene: 5. The germline gives CDR1 MGHDK, CDR2 SYGVNS. The CDR3 covers 15 residues. The DNA of the CDR3 is TGTGCCAGCAGTGAATATAGGACAGGGCAGAATGAGCAGTTCTTC. Amino acid sequence: CASSEYRTGQNEQFF.

This clonotype was counted between two and nine times. This chain uses TRBV28 with TRBJ2-4; 12 bases are a match to TRBD1. The CDR3 is made up of 18 amino acids. Germline CDR1 MDHEN, CDR2 SYDVKM. Here the CDR3 reads CIPRDRGRLDLAKNIQYF. CDR3 nucleotides: TGTATTCCCCGGGACAGGGGGCGTCTGGACCTAGCCAAAAACATTCAGTACTTC.

This sequence joins TRBV9 and TRBJ2-7, with D perhaps given as TRBD1 or TRBD2 (5 bases each). Trimming shortened V by 3 bases and J by 3 bases, and 19 bases separated the two germline ends. Germline V gene lookup returns CDR1 SGDLS and CDR2 YYNGEE. This CDR3 contains 16 residues. CDR3 bases: TGTGCCAGCAGCGCGCATAACGGGGCCAGTGTCTACGAGCAGTACTTC. Translating gives CASSAHNGASVYEQYF.

The chain has TRBV12-3 or TRBV12-4 and TRBJ2-7; 8 bases agree with TRBD1. The CDR3 runs to 14 residues. V trimming: 5 bases; J trimming: 7 bases; junction bases outside the gene matches: 10. DNA for the CDR3: TGTGCCAGCAGTGTATGGCAGGGGGCAGGGGAGCAGTACTTC. Translation gives CASSVWQGAGEQYF.

This chain connects TRBV6-2 or TRBV6-3 to TRBJ2-7; TRBD2 is a possible D gene (6 bases). V was pared by 2 bases and J by 3 bases, with 11 bases between. From germline, CDR1 is MNHEY and CDR2 SVGEGT. This CDR3 comprises 14 residues. The CDR3 region has the DNA TGTGCCAGCAGTTACCCGGGACTTAGCTACGAGCAGTACTTC. This gives the protein CASSYPGLSYEQYF.

The chain combines TRBV3-1 with TRBJ2-1, with 9 nucleotides matching TRBD2. J was trimmed by 8 bases and V by 5 bases; bases with no gene match: 13. This CDR3 is built from 16 residues. Germline V gene lookup returns CDR1 LGHDT and CDR2 YNNKEL (reference sequence). As DNA, the CDR3 is TGTGCCAGCAGCGGGTTGCGGGGGGGTACCTCGGATGAGCAGTTCTTC. Translating gives CASSGLRGGTSDEQFF.

This clonotype was counted a few times. V and J are TRBV12-3 or TRBV12-4 and TRBJ2-3, with 8 bases identical to TRBD2. The CDR3 consists of 15 residues. Trimming at V came to 5 bases and at J to 6 bases, leaving 10 bases not matched to a gene. CDR3 loop: CASSGGTRTADTQYF. In nucleotides, the CDR3 is TGTGCCAGCAGTGGGGGGACTAGGACGGCTGATACGCAGTATTTT.

V and J are TRBV6-6 and TRBJ2-3; 8 bases fit TRBD1. Losses at the gene ends were 5 bases for V and 5 bases for J; bases not matched to a gene: 6. Per the germline V gene, CDR1 is MNHNY and CDR2 is SVGAGI (reference sequence). This CDR3 comprises 14 residues. CDR3 in DNA: TGTGCCAGCAGTCCCGACAGGGGAAGAGATACGCAGTATTTT. As protein: CASSPDRGRDTQYF.

The table lists this clonotype with a few counts. The chain recombines TRBV20-1 with TRBJ1-2, with 9 bases fitting TRBD1. Germline V CDR1 and CDR2: DFQATT, SNEGSKA (reference sequence). J gave up 4 bases and V 6 bases, and 6 bases lay outside the gene matches. CDR3 length: 13 amino acids. The CDR3, as DNA: TGCAGTGCAGGGGGACAGGGCTTCTATGGCTACACCTTC. It is translated as CSAGGQGFYGYTF.

The gene calls are TRBV20-1 and TRBJ1-2; D ambiguous. This CDR3 is built from 14 residues. Germline V gene lookup returns CDR1 DFQATT and CDR2 SNEGSKA (reference sequence). Trimming took off 0 bases at V and 3 bases at J, with 11 bases between the two ends. This chain's CDR3 is CSARDPGEDYGYTF. In nucleotides, the CDR3 is TGCAGTGCTAGAGATCCCGGGGAGGACTATGGCTACACCTTC.

J is TRBJ2-5 and V is TRBV6-5; TRBD2 aligns across 7 bases. The J call may be mistaken, given a closer DNA end match to TRBJ2-7. The CDR3 consists of 16 residues. The germline gives CDR1 MNHEY, CDR2 SVGAGI. For the CDR3, the DNA is TGTGCCAGCAGTTACTCGATTCTAGCGGCCACTTCCGAGCAGTACTTC. Translation: CASSYSILAATSEQYF.

A few counts support this clonotype. The chain couples TRBV21-1 to TRBJ2-4; TRBD1, the table's D call, was not compared with the DNA. The tail of the sequence fits TRBJ2-7 better, so the J call may be wrong. TRBV21-1 is recorded as a pseudogene. The CDR3 consists of 14 residues. The CDR3 sequence is CASSIRDRHYEQYF. CDR3 nucleotide sequence: TGTGCCAGCAGCATCCGGGACCGCCACTACGAGCAGTACTTC.

This clonotype has a handful of counts. The chain employs TRBV20-1 and TRBJ2-7; 9 bases line up with TRBD1. The CDR3 runs to 13 residues. The germline gives CDR1 DFQATT, CDR2 SNEGSKA (reference sequence). J lost 6 bases, V lost 1 base, and 4 bases had no gene match. The CDR3 loop is CSARGTGVAEQYF. The CDR3, as DNA: TGCAGTGCTAGAGGGACAGGGGTTGCCGAGCAGTACTTC.

The rearrangement joins TRBV9 to TRBJ2-7; D not resolved. The end of the DNA is better explained by TRBJ2-5, so the J call may be wrong. CDR3 length: 13 amino acids. From germline, CDR1 is SGDLS and CDR2 YYNGEE. The CDR3 loop is CASSTDPRETQYF. The CDR3 nucleotides are TGTGCCAGCAGCACCGACCCGAGGGAGACCCAGTACTTC.

The rearrangement joins TRBV7-2 to TRBJ2-5, with 10 bases lining up with TRBD1. CDR1 and CDR2 (germline): SGHTA, FQGNSA. CDR3 length equals 12 residues. V dropped 5 bases and J dropped 13; count of bases not matched to a gene: 7. CDR3 sequence reads: CASSQRTGGLYF. In nucleotides, the CDR3 is TGTGCCAGCAGCCAACGGACAGGGGGGCTGTACTTC.

The chain has TRBV6-6 and TRBJ1-5; D gene uncertain. The CDR3 covers 13 residues. The V end was cut by 10 bases, the J end by 3 bases, with 13 bases between. The germline V gene encodes CDR1 MNHNY and CDR2 SVGAGI (reference sequence). CDR3 sequence reads: CAIQVGSNQPQHF. The CDR3 DNA follows: TGTGCCATCCAAGTTGGGTCCAATCAGCCCCAGCATTTT.

The V and J genes are TRBV7-9 and TRBJ2-5; D is perhaps TRBD2 (5 bases). V was cut by 0 bases and J by 1 base, with 9 bases left in between. CDR1 is SEHNR and CDR2 is FQNEAQ in the germline V gene (reference sequence). CDR3 length equals 15 residues. CDR3 sequence: CASSLADGVQETQYF. CDR3 nucleotide sequence: TGTGCCAGCAGCTTAGCAGACGGGGTCCAAGAGACCCAGTACTTC.